This TCR beta chain originates from a study of blood T cells in healthy people across ages. Germline V gene lookup returns CDR1 SGHRS and CDR2 YFSETQ. The CDR3 covers 16 residues. Germline trimming cut 0 bases from V and 3 bases from J; bases unmatched to any gene: 5. A second PCR of 7 to 11 cycles used a sample-barcoded 5' primer and a J-beta primer mix. Each CDR3 protein is one row after TCRdb ran MiXCR on the 5' RACE reads. The table shows some 1 million distinct CDR3 sequences, with 45% occurring only once. This clonotype was seen only a few times. The chain is built from TRBV5-1 and TRBJ2-1, with 8 positions matching TRBD2. The clonotype comes from a woman aged 60-75 years in good health. Input material: blood. The CDR3 reads CASSLAKRESYNEQFF. DNA for the CDR3: TGCGCCAGCAGCTTGGCCAAGCGGGAGAGCTACAATGAGCAGTTCTTC.